This entry is about one TCR beta chain. This sample was taken from a study of blood T cell repertoires in COVID-19. Study-level background: The United States, Italy and Spain were the sources of the acute and convalescent COVID-19 samples. In each case, the material was cDNA or gDNA derived from T cells, B-cell-depleted T cells, or PBMCs.

In the original workflow: Researchers report that nucleated cell counts were estimated from reference gene primer amplification. Libraries were prepared by immunoSEQ multiplex PCR; TCRdb keeps only in-frame clonotypes and omits some of them. D and trimming were read from the DNA, whereas the V and J calls and clone size are those reported in that table. The sample holds more than 150,000 clones, about nine tenths seen once. The ends were cut back, 6 bases at V and 1 base at J, with 16 bases in the middle. This CDR3 is 15 amino acids long. CDR1 is LNHDA, CDR2 SQIVND, per germline (reference sequence).

The rearrangement joins TRBV19 to TRBJ2-7; D perhaps matches TRBD1 (6 bases). Material for sequencing was peripheral blood. This TCR derives from a man aged 40-49 years with acute or convalescent COVID-19. The CDR3 DNA is TGTGCCAGTAGCTTTGACAGGAGTTCATCCTACGAGCAGTACTTC. Its translation is CASSFDRSSSYEQYF. Full variable domain (remainder filled in from reference TRBV19 and TRBJ2-7): DGGITQSPKYLFRKEGQNVTLSCEQNLNHDAMYWYRQDPGQGLRLIYYSQIVNDFQKGDIAEGYSVSREKKESFPLTVTSAQKNPTAFYLCASSFDRSSSYEQYFGPGTRLTVT.